This entry is about one TCR beta chain. What it recognizes is unknown. The sample belongs to a study of cytomegalovirus exposure and HLA in healthy donors. J lost 2 bases, V lost 3 bases, and 9 bases had no gene match. CDR3 size: 16 residues. CDR1 and CDR2 from the germline V gene are SGHRS and YFSETQ. Amplification used 60 Vbeta primers and 13 Jbeta primers. This table comes from immunoSEQ multiplex PCR, and its TCRdb copy is limited to in-frame clones, with some not included. Of about 200,000 clones listed, 86% were seen once; the top ten hold less than 0.35%. Overall study results and limits: Cytomegalovirus-associated status was assigned to some 160 TCR beta chains.

This sequence joins TRBV5-1 and TRBJ1-1, with 8 bases fitting TRBD1. This TCR was sampled from a woman in her 30s in good health and CMV-seronegative. The material sequenced was PBMCs. CDR3 sequence (DNA): TGCGCCAGCAGCTCCTGGACAGGGACAGTCAACACTGAAGCTTTCTTT. This translates into CASSSWTGTVNTEAFF. The full variable domain, with the rest looked up from reference TRBV5-1 and TRBJ1-1, is KAGVTQTPRYLIKTRGQQVTLSCSPISGHRSVSWYQQTPGQGLQFLFEYFSETQRNKGNFPGRFSGRQFSNSRSEMNVSTLELGDSALYLCASSSWTGTVNTEAFFGQGTRLTVV.